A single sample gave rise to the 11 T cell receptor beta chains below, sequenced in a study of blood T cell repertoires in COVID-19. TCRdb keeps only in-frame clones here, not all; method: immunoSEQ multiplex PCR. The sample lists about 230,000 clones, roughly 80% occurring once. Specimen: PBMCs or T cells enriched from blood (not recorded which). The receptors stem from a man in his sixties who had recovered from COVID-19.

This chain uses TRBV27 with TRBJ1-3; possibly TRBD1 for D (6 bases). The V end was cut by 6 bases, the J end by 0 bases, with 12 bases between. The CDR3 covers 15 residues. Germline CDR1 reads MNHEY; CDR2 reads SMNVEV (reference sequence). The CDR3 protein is CASRKGGVSGNTIYF. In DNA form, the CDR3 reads TGTGCCAGCAGAAAAGGGGGGGTCTCTGGAAACACCATATATTTT.

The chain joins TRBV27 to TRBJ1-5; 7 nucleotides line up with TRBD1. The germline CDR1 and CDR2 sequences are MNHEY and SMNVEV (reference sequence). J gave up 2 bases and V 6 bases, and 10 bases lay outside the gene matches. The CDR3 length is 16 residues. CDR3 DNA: TGTGCCAGCAGCTACGACAGGGAACTAGGCAATCAGCCCCAGCATTTT. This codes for CASSYDRELGNQPQHF.

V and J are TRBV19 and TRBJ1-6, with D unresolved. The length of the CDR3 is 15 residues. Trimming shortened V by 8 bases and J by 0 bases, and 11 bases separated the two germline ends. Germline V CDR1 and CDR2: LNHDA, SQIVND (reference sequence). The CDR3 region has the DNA TGTGCCAGTGGGTGGCGGAGCTCCTATAATTCACCCCTCCACTTT. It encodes CASGWRSSYNSPLHF.

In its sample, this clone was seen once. CDR3 nucleotides: TGTGCCAGCAGTGTGGTCGGGGGGTCAGATACGCAGTATTTT. It encodes CASSVVGGSDTQYF. The V and J genes are TRBV6-4 and TRBJ2-3, with 7 bases lining up with TRBD2. The CDR3 totals 14 residues. The germline V gene encodes CDR1 MRHNA and CDR2 SNTAGT. Unmatched junction bases numbered 5, after V lost 4 bases and J lost 4 bases.

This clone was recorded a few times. This CDR3 reads CASTVATLTSTDTQYF. The CDR3 nucleotides read TGTGCCAGCACCGTGGCGACACTTACTAGCACAGATACGCAGTATTTT. The rearrangement uses TRBV5-4 and TRBJ2-3; D unresolved. V was clipped by 6 bases and J by 0 bases, with 17 bases between them. In germline, CDR1 is SGHNT, CDR2 YYREEE (reference sequence). The CDR3 is made up of 16 amino acids.

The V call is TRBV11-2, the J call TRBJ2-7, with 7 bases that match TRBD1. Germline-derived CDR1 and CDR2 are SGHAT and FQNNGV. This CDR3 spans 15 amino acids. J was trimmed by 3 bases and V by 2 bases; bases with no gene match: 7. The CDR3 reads CASSLYRGPNYEQYF. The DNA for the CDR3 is TGTGCCAGCAGCTTATACAGGGGACCTAACTACGAGCAGTACTTC.

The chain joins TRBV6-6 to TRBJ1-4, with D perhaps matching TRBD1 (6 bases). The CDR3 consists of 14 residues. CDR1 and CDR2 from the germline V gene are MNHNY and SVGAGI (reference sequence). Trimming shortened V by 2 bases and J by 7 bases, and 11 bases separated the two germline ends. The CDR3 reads CASSYPDRPEKLFF. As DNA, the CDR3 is TGTGCCAGCAGTTACCCCGACAGGCCTGAAAAACTGTTTTTT.

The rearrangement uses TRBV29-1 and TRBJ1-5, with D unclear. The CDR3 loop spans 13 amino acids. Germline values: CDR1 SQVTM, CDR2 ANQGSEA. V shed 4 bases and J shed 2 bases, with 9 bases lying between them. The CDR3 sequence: CSVGWGGNQPQHF. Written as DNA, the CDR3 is TGCAGCGTTGGATGGGGAGGCAATCAGCCCCAGCATTTT. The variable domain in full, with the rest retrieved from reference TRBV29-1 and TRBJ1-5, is SAVISQKPSRDICQRGTSLTIQCQVDSQVTMMFWYRQQPGQSLTLIATANQGSEATYESGFVIDKFPISRPNLTFSTLTVSNMSPEDSSIYLCSVGWGGNQPQHFGDGTRLSIL.

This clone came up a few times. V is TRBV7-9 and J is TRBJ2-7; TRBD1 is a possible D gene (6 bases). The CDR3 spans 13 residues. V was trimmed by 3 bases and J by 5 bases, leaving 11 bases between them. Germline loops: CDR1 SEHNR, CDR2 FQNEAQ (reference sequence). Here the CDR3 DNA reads TGTGCCAGCAGCTTCAGGGGTATTGACGAGCAGTACTTC. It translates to CASSFRGIDEQYF.

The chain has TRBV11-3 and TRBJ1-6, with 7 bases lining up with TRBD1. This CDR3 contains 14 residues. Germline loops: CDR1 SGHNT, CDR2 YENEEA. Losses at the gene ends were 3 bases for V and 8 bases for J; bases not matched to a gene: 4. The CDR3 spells CASSLGQPDSPLHF. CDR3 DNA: TGTGCCAGCAGCTTGGGACAGCCGGATTCACCCCTCCACTTT.

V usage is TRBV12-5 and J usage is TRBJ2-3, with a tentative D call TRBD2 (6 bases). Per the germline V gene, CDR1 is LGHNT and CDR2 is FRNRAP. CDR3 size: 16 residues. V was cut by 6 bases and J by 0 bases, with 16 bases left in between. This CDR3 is CASGYGGAASTDTQYF. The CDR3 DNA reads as TGTGCTAGTGGCTACGGGGGTGCAGCCAGCACAGATACGCAGTATTTT. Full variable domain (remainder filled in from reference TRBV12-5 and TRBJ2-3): DARVTQTPRHKVTEMGQEVTMRCQPILGHNTVFWYRQTMMQGLELLAYFRNRAPLDDSGMPKDRFSAEMPDATLATLKIQPSEPRDSAVYFCASGYGGAASTDTQYFGPGTRLTVL.